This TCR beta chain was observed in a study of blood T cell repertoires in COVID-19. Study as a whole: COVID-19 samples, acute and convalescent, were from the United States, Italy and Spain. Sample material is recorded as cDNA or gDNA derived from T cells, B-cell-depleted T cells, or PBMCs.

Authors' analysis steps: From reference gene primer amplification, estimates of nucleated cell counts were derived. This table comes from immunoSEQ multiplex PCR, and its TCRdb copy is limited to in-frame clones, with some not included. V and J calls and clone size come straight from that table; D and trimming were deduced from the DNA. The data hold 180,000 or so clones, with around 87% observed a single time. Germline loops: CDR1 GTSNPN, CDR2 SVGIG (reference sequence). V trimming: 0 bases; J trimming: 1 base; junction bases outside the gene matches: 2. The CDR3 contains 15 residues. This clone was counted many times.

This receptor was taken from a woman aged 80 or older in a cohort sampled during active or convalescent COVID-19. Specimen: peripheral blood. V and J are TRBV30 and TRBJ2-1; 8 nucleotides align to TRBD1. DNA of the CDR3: TGTGCCTGGAGTGTACAGGGGGGTTCCTACAATGAGCAGTTCTTC. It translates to CAWSVQGGSYNEQFF.